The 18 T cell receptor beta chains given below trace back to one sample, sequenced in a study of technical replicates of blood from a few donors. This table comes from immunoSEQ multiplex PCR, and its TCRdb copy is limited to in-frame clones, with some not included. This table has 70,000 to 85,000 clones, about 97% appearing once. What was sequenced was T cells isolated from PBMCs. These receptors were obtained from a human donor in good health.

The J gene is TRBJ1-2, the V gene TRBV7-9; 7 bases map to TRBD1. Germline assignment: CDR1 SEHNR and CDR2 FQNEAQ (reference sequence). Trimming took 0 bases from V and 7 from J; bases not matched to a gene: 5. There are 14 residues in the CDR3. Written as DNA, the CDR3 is TGTGCCAGCAGCTTAGCGGGGACAGCAGGTGGCTACACCTTC. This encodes CASSLAGTAGGYTF.

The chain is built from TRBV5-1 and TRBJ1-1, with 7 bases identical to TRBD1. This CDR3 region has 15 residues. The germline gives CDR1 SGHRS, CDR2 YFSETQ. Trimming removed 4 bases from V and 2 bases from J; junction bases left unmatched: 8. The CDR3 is CASSGKGTDNTEAFF. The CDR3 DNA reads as TGCGCCAGCAGCGGTAAGGGGACAGACAACACTGAAGCTTTCTTT.

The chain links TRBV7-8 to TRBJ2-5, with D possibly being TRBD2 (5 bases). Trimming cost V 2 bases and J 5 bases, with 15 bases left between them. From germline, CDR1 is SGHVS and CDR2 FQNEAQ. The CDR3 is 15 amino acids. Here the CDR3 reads CASSLLDLAWETQYF. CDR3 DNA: TGTGCCAGCAGCTTACTAGACTTAGCGTGGGAGACCCAGTACTTC. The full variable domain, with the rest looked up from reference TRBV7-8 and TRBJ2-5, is GAGVSQSPRYKVAKRGQDVALRCDPISGHVSLFWYQQALGQGPEFLTYFQNEAQLDKSGLPSDRFFAERPEGSVSTLKIQRTQQEDSAVYLCASSLLDLAWETQYFGPGTRLLVL.

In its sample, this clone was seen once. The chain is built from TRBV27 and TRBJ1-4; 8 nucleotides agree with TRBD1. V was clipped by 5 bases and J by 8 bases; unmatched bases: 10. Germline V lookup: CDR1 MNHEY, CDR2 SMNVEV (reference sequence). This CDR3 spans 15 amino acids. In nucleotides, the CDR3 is TGTGCCAGCAGTCCAGCTAGGACAGGGAACGAAAAACTGTTTTTT. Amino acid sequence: CASSPARTGNEKLFF.

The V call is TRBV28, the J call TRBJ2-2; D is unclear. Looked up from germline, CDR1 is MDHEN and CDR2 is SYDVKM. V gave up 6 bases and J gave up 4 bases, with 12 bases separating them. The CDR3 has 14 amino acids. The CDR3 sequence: CASSLGSVTGELFF. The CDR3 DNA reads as TGTGCCAGCAGCCTCGGGTCCGTCACCGGGGAGCTGTTTTTT. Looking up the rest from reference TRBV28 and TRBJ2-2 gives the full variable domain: DVKVTQSSRYLVKRTGEKVFLECVQDMDHENMFWYRQDPGLGLRLIYFSYDVKMKEKGDIPEGYSVSREKKERFSLILESASTNQTSMYLCASSLGSVTGELFFGEGSRLTVL.

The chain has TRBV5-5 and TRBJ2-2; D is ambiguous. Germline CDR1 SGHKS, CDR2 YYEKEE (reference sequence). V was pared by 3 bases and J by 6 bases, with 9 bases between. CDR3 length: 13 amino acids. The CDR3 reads CASSSQFSGELFF. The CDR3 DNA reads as TGTGCCAGCAGCTCCCAGTTCTCCGGGGAGCTGTTTTTT.

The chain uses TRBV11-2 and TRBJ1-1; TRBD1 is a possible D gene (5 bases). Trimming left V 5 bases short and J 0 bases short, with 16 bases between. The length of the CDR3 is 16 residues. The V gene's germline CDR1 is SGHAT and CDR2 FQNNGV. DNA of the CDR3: TGTGCCAGCAGCCTCAGGGAAGCTCTTTTGAACACTGAAGCTTTCTTT. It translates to CASSLREALLNTEAFF. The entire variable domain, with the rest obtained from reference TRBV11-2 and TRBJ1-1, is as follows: EAGVAQSPRYKIIEKRQSVAFWCNPISGHATLYWYQQILGQGPKLLIQFQNNGVVDDSQLPKDRFSAERLKGVDSTLKIQPAKLEDSAVYLCASSLREALLNTEAFFGQGTRLTVV.

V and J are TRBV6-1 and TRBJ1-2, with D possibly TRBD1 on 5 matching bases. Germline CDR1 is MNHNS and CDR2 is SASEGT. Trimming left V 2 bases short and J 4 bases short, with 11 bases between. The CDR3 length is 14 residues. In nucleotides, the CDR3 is TGTGCCAGCAGTGAATATGTCAGGGTCTATGGCTACACCTTC. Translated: CASSEYVRVYGYTF.

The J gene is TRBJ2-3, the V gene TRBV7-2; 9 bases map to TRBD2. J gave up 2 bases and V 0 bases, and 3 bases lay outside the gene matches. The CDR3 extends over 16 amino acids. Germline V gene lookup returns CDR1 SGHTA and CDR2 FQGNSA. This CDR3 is CASSLALAGNTDTQYF. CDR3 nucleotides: TGTGCCAGCAGCTTAGCTCTAGCGGGGAACACAGATACGCAGTATTTT. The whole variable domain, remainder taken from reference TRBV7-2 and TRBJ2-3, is GAGVSQSPSNKVTEKGKDVELRCDPISGHTALYWYRQSLGQGLEFLIYFQGNSAPDKSGLPSDRFSAERTGGSVSTLTIQRTQQEDSAVYLCASSLALAGNTDTQYFGPGTRLTVL.

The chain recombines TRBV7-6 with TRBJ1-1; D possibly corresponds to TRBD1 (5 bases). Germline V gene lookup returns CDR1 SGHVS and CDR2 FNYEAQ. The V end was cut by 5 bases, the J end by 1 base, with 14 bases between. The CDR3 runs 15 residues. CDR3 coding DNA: TGTGCCAGCAGCCCCCTCGGGGGGGAGAACACTGAAGCTTTCTTT. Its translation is CASSPLGGENTEAFF.

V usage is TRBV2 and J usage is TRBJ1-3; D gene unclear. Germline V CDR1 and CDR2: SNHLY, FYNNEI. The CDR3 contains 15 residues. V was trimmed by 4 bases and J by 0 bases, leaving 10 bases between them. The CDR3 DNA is TGTGCCAGCAGTGGGAATAGCCTCTCTGGAAACACCATATATTTT. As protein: CASSGNSLSGNTIYF.

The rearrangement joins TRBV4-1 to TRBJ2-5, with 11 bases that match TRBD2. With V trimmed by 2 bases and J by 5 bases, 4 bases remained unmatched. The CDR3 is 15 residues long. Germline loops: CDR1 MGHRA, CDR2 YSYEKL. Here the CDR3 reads CASSQTLAGVETQYF. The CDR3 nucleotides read TGCGCCAGCAGCCAAACACTAGCGGGGGTGGAGACCCAGTACTTC.

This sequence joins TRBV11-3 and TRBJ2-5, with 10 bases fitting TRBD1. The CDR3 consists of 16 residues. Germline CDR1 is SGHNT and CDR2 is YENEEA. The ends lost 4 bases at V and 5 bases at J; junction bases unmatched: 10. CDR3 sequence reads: CASSYPWDRGPETQYF. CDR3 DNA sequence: TGTGCCAGCAGCTACCCGTGGGACAGGGGACCCGAGACCCAGTACTTC. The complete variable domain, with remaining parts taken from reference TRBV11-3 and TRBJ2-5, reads EAGVVQSPRYKIIEKKQPVAFWCNPISGHNTLYWYLQNLGQGPELLIRYENEEAVDDSQLPKDRFSAERLKGVDSTLKIQPAELGDSAVYLCASSYPWDRGPETQYFGPGTRLLVL.

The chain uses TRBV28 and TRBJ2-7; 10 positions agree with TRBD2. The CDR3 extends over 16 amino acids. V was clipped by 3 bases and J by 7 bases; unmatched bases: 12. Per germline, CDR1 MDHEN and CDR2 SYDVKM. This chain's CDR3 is CASSLRTSGGTGEQYF. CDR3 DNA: TGTGCCAGCAGTTTGCGGACTAGCGGAGGGACGGGGGAGCAGTACTTC.

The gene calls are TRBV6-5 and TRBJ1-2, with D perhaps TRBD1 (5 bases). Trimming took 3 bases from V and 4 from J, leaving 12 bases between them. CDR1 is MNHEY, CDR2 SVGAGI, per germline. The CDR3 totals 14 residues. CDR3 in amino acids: CASSYAGGVYGYTF. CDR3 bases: TGTGCCAGCAGTTATGCGGGGGGAGTCTATGGCTACACCTTC.

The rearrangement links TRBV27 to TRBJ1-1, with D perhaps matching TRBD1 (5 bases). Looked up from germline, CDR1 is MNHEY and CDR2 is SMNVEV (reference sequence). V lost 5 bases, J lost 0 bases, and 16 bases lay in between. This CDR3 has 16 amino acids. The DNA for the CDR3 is TGTGCCAGCAGTGGACTACCGGGACTCCTGAACACTGAAGCTTTCTTT. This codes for CASSGLPGLLNTEAFF.

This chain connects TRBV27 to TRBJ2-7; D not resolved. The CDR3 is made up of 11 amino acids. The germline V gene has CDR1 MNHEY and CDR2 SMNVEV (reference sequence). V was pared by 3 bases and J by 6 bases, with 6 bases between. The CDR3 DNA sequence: TGTGCCAGCAGTTTCGGTCCCGAGCAGTACTTC. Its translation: CASSFGPEQYF.

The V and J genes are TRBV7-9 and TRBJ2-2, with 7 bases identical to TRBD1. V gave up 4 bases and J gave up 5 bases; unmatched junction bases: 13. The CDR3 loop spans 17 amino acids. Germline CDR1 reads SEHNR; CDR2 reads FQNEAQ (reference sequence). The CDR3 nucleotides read TGTGCCAGCAGCTCGAGCCCCAGGGGACAGTCGACCGGGGAGCTGTTTTTT. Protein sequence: CASSSSPRGQSTGELFF.